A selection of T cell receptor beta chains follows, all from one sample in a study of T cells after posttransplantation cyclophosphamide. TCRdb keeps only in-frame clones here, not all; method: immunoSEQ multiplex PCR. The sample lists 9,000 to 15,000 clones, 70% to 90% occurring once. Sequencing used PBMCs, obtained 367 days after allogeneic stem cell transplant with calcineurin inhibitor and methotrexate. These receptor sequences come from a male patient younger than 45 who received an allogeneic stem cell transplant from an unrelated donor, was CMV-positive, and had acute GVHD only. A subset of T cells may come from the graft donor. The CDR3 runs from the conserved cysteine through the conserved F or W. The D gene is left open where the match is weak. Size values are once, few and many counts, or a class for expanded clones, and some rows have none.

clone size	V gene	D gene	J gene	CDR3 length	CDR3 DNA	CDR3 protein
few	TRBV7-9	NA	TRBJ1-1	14	TGTGCCAGCAGCCAGCTGGCCGGGGGCACTGAAGCTTTCTTT	CASSQLAGGTEAFF
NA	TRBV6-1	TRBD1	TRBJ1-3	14	TGTGCCAGCAGTGTACAGGGGACGGGAAACACCATATATTTT	CASSVQGTGNTIYF
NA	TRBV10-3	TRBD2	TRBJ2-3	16	TGTGCCATCAGTGATTCGACGGCGGGAGGGCCTCATACGCAGTATTTT	CAISDSTAGGPHTQYF
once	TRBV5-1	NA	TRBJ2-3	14	TGCGCCAGCAGCTTGGAGGCGGCGGCAGATACGCAGTATTTT	CASSLEAAADTQYF
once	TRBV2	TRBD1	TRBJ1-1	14	TGTGCCAGCAGGACCACAGGGGCGTGTACTGAAGCTTTCTTT	CASRTTGACTEAFF
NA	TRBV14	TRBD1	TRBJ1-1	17	TGTGCCAGCAGCCCCGGGACAGGGCGTCTTATGAACACTGAAGCTTTCTTT	CASSPGTGRLMNTEAFF
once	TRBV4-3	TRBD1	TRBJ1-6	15	TGCGCCAGCAGCCGCGGACAGGGCGTCAATTCACCCCTCCACTTT	CASSRGQGVNSPLHF
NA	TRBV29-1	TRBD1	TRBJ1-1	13	TGCAGCGTATCTACAGGGGCTGGAACTGAAGCTTTCTTT	CSVSTGAGTEAFF
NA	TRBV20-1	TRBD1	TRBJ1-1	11	TGCAGTGCCGGGGGACAGTATGAAGCTTTCTTT	CSAGGQYEAFF
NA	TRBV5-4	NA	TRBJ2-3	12	TGTGCCTGTTCAGTTGGCACAGATACGCAGTATTTT	CACSVGTDTQYF
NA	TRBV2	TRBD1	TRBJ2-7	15	TGTGCCAGCGGGGTTGGGACAGATATCCCCTACGAGCAGTACTTC	CASGVGTDIPYEQYF
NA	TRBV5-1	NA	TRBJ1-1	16	TGCGCCAGCAGCTTGGACCTAGGGGCGCTGAACACTGAAGCTTTCTTT	CASSLDLGALNTEAFF
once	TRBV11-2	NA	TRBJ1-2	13	TGTGCCAGCAGCTCCGGGGGGGGCTATGGCTACACCTTC	CASSSGGGYGYTF
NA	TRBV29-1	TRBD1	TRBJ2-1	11	TGCAGCGTTGAAAAAGGACAGGGGTGGTTCTTC	CSVEKGQGWFF
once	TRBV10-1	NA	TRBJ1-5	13	TGCGCCAGCAGTGGCAGGCCCAATCAGCCCCAGCATTTT	CASSGRPNQPQHF
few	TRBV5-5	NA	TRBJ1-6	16	TGTGCCAGCAGTACGGTATCGGGCTCCTATAATTCACCCCTCCACTTT	CASSTVSGSYNSPLHF
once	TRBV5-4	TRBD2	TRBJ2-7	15	TGTGCCAGCAGCCGCACCGGGACTAGCGTTTACGAGCAGTACTTC	CASSRTGTSVYEQYF
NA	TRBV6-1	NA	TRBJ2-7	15	TGTGCCAGCAGTGAGGGCAGGGGCAGCTCCTACGAGCAGTACTTC	CASSEGRGSSYEQYF
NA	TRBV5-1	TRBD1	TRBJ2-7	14	TGCGCCAGCTACTCCGGGACAGGATACTACGAGCAGTACTTC	CASYSGTGYYEQYF
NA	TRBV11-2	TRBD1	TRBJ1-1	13	TGTGCCAGCAGCACAGGGGGAAACACTGAAGCTTTCTTT	CASSTGGNTEAFF
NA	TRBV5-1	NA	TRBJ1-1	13	TGCGCCAGCTTCGCAGGGTCCCACACTGAAGCTTTCTTT	CASFAGSHTEAFF
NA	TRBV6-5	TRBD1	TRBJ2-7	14	TGTGCCAGCAATAGGGGACAGGGGGTTTACGAGCAGTACTTC	CASNRGQGVYEQYF
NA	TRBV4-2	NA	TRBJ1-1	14	TGTGCCAGCACTTTCGCTGGGGGGGTCACTGAAGCTTTCTTT	CASTFAGGVTEAFF
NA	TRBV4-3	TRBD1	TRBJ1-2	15	TGCGCCAGCAGCCAGTTGACAGGGACTAACTATGGCTACACCTTC	CASSQLTGTNYGYTF
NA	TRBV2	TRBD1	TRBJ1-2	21	TGTGCCAGCAGTGAAACCCCAAAATCCAGGGGACAGGGGAAGGAGATGAGGGGCTACACCTTC	CASSETPKSRGQGKEMRGYTF
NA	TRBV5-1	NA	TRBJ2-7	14	TGCGCCAGCAGGGGATTACAGGGACACTACGAGCAGTACTTC	CASRGLQGHYEQYF
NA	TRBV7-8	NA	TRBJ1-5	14	TGTGCCAGCAGCCTACAGGGAGGCAATCAGCCCCAGCATTTT	CASSLQGGNQPQHF
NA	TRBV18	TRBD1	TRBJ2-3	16	TGTGCCAGCTCATCCTCCGGGACAGGGGACCCAGATACGCAGTATTTT	CASSSSGTGDPDTQYF
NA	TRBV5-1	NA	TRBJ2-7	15	TGCGCCAGCAGCCCTCTAGAGTACCCCTCCTACGAGCAGTACTTC	CASSPLEYPSYEQYF
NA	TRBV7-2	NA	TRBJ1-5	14	TGTGCCAGCAGTTTTGACAGGTCCAATCAGCCCCAGCATTTT	CASSFDRSNQPQHF